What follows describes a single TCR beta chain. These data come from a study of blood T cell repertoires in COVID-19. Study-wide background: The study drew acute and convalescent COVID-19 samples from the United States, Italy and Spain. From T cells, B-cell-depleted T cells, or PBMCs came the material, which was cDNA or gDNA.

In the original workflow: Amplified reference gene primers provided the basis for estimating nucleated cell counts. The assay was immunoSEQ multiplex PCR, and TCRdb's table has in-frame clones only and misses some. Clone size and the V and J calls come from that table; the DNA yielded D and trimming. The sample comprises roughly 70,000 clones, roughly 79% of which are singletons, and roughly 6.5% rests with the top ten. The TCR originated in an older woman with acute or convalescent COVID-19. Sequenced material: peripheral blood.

This chain's CDR3 is CASSLGGGGIVAGNTIYF. The CDR3 DNA follows: TGTGCCAGCAGCTTAGGTGGAGGGGGCATTGTAGCTGGAAACACCATATATTTT. The genes are TRBV11-2 and TRBJ1-3, with 7 positions matching TRBD1. The germline V gene has CDR1 SGHAT and CDR2 FQNNGV. The CDR3 sequence is 18 residues long. V dropped 1 base and J dropped 2; count of bases not matched to a gene: 11.